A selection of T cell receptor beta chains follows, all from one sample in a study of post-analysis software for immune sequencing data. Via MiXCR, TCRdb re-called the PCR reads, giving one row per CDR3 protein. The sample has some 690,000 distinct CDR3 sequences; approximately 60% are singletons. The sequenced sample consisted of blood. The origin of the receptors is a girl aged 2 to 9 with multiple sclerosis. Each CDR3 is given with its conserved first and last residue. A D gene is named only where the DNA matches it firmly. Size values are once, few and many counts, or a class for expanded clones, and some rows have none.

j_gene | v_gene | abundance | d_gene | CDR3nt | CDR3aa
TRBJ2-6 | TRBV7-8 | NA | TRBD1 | TGTGCCAGCAACTTGAACGGACAGGGGATTTCGCCTGGGGCCAACGTCCTGACTTTC | CASNLNGQGISPGANVLTF
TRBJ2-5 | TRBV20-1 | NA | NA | TGCAGTGCTAGCATCCAGGGGGGACTACAAGAGACCCAGTACTTC | CSASIQGGLQETQYF
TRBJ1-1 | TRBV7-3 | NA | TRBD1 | TGTGCCACCACCGGACAGGGGAACACTGAAGCTTTCTTT | CATTGQGNTEAFF
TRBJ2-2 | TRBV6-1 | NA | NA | TGTGCCAGCAGTACTATATTTCTTCTCCGGACCGGGGAGCTGTTTTTT | CASSTIFLLRTGELFF
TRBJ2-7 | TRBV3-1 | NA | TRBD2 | TGTGCCAGCAGCCAAGAGACAGCTAGCGGACCCTACGAGCAGTACTTC | CASSQETASGPYEQYF
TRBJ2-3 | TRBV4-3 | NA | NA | TGCGCCAGCAGCCAAACCCTCCGGGACGTGAGTTCTTGGAATACGCAGTATTTT | CASSQTLRDVSSWNTQYF
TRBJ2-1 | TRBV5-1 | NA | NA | TGCGCCAGCAGCTTGGAAGGACCAGGTTCCAATGAGCAGTTCTTC | CASSLEGPGSNEQFF
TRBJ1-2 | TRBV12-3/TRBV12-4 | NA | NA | TGTGCCAGCAGTAATGACGACAGCGTCTATGGCTACACCTTC | CASSNDDSVYGYTF
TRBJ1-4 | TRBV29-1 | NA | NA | TGCAGCGTCACCCCGGGACGGAATAATGAAAAACTGTTTTTT | CSVTPGRNNEKLFF
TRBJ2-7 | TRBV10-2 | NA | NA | TGCGCCAGCAGTAACAGGGGGGGCTCCTACGAGCAGTACTTC | CASSNRGGSYEQYF
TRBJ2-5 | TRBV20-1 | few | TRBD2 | TGCAGTGCTAGAAAACCGGGACTAGCGGTACAAGAGACCCAGTACTTC | CSARKPGLAVQETQYF
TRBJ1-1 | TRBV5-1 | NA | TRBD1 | TGCGCCAGCAGCCCCGGGACAGGGGAAGCTTTCTTT | CASSPGTGEAFF
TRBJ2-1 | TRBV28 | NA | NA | TGTGCCAGCACCCCAGGGGGGATATACAATGAGCAGTTCTTC | CASTPGGIYNEQFF
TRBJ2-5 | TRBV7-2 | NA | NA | TGTGCCAGCAGCTTTAGCGATGACGGAGAGACCCAGTACTTC | CASSFSDDGETQYF